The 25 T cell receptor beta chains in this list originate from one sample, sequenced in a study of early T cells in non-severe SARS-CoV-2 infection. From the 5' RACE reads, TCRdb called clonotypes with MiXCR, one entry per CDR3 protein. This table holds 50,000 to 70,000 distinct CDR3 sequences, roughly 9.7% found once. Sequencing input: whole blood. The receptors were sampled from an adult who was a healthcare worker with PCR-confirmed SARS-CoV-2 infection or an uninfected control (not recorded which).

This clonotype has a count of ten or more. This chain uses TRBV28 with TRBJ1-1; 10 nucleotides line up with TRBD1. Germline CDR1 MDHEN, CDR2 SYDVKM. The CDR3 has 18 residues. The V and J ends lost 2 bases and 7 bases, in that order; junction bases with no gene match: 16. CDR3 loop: CASSLPHGTGVPLVEAFF. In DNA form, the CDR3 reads TGTGCCAGCAGTTTACCCCACGGGACAGGGGTCCCGTTGGTTGAAGCTTTCTTT. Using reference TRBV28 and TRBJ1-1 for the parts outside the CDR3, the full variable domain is DVKVTQSSRYLVKRTGEKVFLECVQDMDHENMFWYRQDPGLGLRLIYFSYDVKMKEKGDIPEGYSVSREKKERFSLILESASTNQTSMYLCASSLPHGTGVPLVEAFFGQGTRLTVV.

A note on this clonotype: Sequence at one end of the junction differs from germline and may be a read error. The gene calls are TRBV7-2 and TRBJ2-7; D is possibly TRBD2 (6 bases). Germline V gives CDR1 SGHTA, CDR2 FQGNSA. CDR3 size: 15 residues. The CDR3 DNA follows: TGTGCCTGCAGCTTAGAACTAGCTTTCCGCTACGAGCAGTACTTC. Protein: CACSLELAFRYEQYF.

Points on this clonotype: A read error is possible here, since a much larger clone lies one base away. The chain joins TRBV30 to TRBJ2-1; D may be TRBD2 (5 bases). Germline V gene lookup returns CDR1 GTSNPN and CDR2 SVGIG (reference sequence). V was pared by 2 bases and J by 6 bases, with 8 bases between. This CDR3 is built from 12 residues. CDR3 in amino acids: CAWSSGTNEQFF. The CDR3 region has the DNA TGTGCCTGGAGTAGCGGTACCAATGAGCAGTTCTTC. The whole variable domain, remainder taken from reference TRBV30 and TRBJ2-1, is SQTIHQWPATLVQPVGSPLSLECTVEGTSNPNLYWYRQAAGRGLQLLFYSVGIGQISSEVPQNLSASRPQDRQFILSSKKLLLSDSGFYLCAWSSGTNEQFFGPGTRLTVL.

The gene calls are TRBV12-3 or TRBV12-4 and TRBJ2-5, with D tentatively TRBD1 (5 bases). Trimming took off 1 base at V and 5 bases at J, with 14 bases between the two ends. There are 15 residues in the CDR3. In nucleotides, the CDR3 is TGTGCCAGCAGTTTAGGTGACAGTTTGGGGGAGACCCAGTACTTC. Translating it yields CASSLGDSLGETQYF.

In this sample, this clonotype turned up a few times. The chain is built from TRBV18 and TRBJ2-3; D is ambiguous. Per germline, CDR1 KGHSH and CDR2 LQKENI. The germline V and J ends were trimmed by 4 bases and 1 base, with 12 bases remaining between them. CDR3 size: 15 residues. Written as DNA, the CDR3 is TGTGCCAGCTCACTGGTAGTGGCGGGCACAGATACGCAGTATTTT. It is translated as CASSLVVAGTDTQYF.

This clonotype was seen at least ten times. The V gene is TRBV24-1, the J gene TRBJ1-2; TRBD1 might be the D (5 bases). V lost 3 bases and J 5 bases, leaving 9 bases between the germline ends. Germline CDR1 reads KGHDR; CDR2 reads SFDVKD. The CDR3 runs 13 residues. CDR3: CATSDGAGYGYTF. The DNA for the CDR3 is TGTGCCACCAGTGATGGGGCAGGATATGGCTACACCTTC.

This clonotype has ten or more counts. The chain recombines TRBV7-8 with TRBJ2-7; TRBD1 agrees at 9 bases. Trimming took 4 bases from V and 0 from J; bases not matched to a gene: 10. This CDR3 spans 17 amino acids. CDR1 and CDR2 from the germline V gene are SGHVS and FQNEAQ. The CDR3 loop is CASSSSRMTGGSYEQYF. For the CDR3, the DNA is TGTGCCAGCAGCTCTAGCCGGATGACAGGGGGCTCCTACGAGCAGTACTTC. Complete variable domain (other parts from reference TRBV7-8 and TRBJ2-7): GAGVSQSPRYKVAKRGQDVALRCDPISGHVSLFWYQQALGQGPEFLTYFQNEAQLDKSGLPSDRFFAERPEGSVSTLKIQRTQQEDSAVYLCASSSSRMTGGSYEQYFGPGTRLTVT.

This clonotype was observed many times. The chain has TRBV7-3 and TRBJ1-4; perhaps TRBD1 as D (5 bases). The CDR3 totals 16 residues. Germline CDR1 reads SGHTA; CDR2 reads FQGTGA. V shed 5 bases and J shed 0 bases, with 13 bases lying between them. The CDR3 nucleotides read TGTGCCAGCAGCCAGACAGCTAGCCCAACTAATGAAAAACTGTTTTTT. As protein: CASSQTASPTNEKLFF.

CDR3 sequence reads: CASSLGGAAQETQYF. In DNA, the CDR3 is TGTGCCAGCAGCTTAGGTGGAGCGGCCCAAGAGACCCAGTACTTC. The rearrangement links TRBV11-2 to TRBJ2-5; the D gene is possibly TRBD2 (5 bases). The germline gives CDR1 SGHAT, CDR2 FQNNGV. The CDR3 is 15 residues long. V was cut by 1 base and J by 1 base, with 10 bases left in between.

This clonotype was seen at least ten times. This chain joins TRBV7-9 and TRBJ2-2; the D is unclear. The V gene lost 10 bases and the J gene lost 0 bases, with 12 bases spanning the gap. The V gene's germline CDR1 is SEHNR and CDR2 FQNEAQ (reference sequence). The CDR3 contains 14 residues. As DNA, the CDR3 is TGTGCCATCACTAAGGGTCCGAACACCGGGGAGCTGTTTTTT. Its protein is CAITKGPNTGELFF.

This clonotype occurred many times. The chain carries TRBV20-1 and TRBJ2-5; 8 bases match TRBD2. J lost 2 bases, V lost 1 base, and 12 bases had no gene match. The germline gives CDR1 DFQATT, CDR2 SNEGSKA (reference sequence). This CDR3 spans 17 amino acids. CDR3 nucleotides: TGCAGTGCTAGAGTCCCCTCTGCGGGAGGCCTACAAGAGACCCAGTACTTC. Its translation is CSARVPSAGGLQETQYF.

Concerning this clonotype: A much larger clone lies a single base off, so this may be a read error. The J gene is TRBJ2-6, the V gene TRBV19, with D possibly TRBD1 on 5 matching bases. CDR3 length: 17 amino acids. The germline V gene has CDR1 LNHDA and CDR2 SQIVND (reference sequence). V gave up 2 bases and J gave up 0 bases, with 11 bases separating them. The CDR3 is CASSIRTRPSGANVLTF. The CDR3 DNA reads TGTGCCAGTAGTATAAGGACAAGACCCTCTGGGGCCAACGTCCTGACTTTC.

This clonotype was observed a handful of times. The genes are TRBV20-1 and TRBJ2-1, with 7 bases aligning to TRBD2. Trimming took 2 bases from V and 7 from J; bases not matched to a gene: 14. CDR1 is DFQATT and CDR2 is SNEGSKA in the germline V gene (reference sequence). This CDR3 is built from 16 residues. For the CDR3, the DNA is TGCAGTGCTAGACCCCGGTCACTAGCGTCTCGGAATGAGCAGTTCTTC. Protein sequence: CSARPRSLASRNEQFF.

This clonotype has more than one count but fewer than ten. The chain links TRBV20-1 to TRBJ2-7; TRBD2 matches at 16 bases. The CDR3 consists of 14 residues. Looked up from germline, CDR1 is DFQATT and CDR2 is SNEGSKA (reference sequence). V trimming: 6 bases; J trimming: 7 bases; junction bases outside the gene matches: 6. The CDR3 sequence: CSALGLAGGGEQYF. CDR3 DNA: TGCAGTGCCCTGGGACTAGCGGGAGGGGGAGAGCAGTACTTC.

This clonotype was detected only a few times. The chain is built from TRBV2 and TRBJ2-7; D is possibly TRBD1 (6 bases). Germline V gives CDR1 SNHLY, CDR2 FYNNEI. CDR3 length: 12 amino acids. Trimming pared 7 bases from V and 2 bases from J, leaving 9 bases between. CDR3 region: CASTDRPYEQYF. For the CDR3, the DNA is TGTGCCAGCACGGACAGACCCTACGAGCAGTACTTC.

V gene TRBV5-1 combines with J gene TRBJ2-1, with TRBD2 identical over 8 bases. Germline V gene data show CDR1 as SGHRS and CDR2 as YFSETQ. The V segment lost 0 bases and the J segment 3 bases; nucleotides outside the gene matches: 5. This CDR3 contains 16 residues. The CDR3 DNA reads TGCGCCAGCAGCTTGGAACTAGCGGAGGACTACAATGAGCAGTTCTTC. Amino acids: CASSLELAEDYNEQFF.

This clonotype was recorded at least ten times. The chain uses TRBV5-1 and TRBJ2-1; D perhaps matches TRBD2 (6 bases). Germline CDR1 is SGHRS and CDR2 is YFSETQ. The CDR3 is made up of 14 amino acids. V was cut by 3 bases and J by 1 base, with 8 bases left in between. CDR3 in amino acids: CASSWEASYNEQFF. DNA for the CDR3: TGCGCCAGCAGCTGGGAGGCGTCCTACAATGAGCAGTTCTTC.

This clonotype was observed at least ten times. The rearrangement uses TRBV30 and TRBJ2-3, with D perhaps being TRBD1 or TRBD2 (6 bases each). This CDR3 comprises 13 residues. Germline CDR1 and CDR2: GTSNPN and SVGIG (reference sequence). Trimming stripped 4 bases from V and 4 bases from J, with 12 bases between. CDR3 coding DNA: TGTGCCTGGAAGGGGGGCGCAGCAGATACGCAGTATTTT. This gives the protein CAWKGGAADTQYF.

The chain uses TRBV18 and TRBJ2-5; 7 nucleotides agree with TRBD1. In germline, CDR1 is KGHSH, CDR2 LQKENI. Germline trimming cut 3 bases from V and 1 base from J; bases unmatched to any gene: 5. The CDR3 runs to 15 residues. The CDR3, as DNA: TGTGCCAGCTCACCCTCACGGACAGGCCAAGAGACCCAGTACTTC. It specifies CASSPSRTGQETQYF.

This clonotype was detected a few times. This CDR3 is CASSPYSNQPQHF. The CDR3 bases are TGTGCCAGCAGTCCTTATAGCAATCAGCCCCAGCATTTT. This chain joins TRBV27 and TRBJ1-5; D unclear. The CDR3 length is 13 residues. Germline V gene data show CDR1 as MNHEY and CDR2 as SMNVEV (reference sequence). Trimming cost V 5 bases and J 0 bases, with 5 bases left between them.

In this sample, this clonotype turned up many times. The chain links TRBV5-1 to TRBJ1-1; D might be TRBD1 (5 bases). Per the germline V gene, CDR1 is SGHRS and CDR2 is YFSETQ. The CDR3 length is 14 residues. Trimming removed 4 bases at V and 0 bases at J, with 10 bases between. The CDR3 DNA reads TGCGCCAGCAGCCCCGGGGCCCTGAACACTGAAGCTTTCTTT. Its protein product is CASSPGALNTEAFF.

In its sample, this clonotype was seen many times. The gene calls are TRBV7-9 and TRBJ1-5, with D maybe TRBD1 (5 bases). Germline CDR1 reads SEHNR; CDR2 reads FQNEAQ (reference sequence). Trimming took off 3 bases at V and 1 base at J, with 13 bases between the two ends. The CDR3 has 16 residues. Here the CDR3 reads CASSLAWGMSNQPQHF. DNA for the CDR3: TGTGCCAGCAGCTTGGCTTGGGGGATGAGCAATCAGCCCCAGCATTTT.

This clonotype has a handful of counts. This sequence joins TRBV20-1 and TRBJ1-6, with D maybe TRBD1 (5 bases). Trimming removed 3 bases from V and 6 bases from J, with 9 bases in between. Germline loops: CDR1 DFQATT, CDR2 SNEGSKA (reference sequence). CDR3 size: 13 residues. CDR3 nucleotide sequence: TGCAGTGCTAGTCAGACAGTTAATTCACCCCTCCACTTT. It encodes CSASQTVNSPLHF.

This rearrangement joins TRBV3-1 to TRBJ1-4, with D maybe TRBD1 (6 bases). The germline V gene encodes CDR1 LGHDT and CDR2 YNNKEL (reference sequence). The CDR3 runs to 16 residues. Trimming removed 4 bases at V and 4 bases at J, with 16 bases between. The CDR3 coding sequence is TGTGCCAGCAGCCGAGACTTACAGGGAGGTAATGAAAAACTGTTTTTT. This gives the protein CASSRDLQGGNEKLFF.

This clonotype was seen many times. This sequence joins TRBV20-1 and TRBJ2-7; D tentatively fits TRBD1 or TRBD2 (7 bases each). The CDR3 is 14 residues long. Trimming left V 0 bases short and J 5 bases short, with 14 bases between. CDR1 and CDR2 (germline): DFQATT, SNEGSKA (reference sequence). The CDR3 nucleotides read TGCAGTGCTAGAGATTGGAGCGGGACAGACGAGCAGTACTTC. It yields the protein CSARDWSGTDEQYF.